This T cell receptor (beta chain) appears in the sequencing data of a study of cytomegalovirus exposure and HLA in healthy donors. General study points: A missense variant in DCLRE1C was later tied to TCR beta V- and J-gene trimming. Available immune exposure information was restricted to CMV serostatus only.

Note on this clone: What it binds is not known. At one end, the junction sequence differs from germline, possibly due to a read error.

The length of the CDR3 is 11 residues. Germline values: CDR1 MNHEY, CDR2 SVGAGI. Vbeta (60) and Jbeta (13) primers were used in the PCR. The repertoire was sequenced with immunoSEQ multiplex PCR; TCRdb's copy has only in-frame clones and lacks some. This sample carries 75,000 to 90,000 clones, 78% of them seen once, and the ten largest clones take approximately 6%. Material: PBMCs. The sequence came from a male donor in good health and CMV-seropositive. The J gene is TRBJ1-1, the V gene TRBV6-5; no definite D call. The CDR3 bases are TGTACCAGCAGTTACGGCGGGAAAGCTTTCTTT. The encoded protein is CTSSYGGKAFF.